These 22 T cell receptor beta chains were all obtained from the same sample, sequenced in a study of cytomegalovirus exposure and HLA in healthy donors. Primers: 60 Vbeta forward and 13 Jbeta reverse. Repertoires were generated with immunoSEQ multiplex PCR, while TCRdb's copy carries only in-frame clones and drops some. The data contain over 70,000 clones, around three fifths of them singletons. Sequenced input: PBMCs. The receptors were sampled from a woman aged 45-60 years in good health and CMV-seropositive.

The chain has TRBV18 and TRBJ1-5; 7 bases are shared with TRBD1. V dropped 5 bases and J dropped 7; count of bases not matched to a gene: 5. The CDR3 totals 13 residues. Germline-derived CDR1 and CDR2 are KGHSH and LQKENI. CDR3: CASSTDRLQPQHF. The CDR3 DNA sequence: TGTGCCAGCTCAACGGACAGGCTCCAGCCCCAGCATTTT.

The V call is TRBV28, the J call TRBJ2-3; TRBD2 agrees at 11 bases. V was clipped by 5 bases and J by 2 bases; unmatched bases: 6. Germline CDR1 MDHEN, CDR2 SYDVKM. The length of the CDR3 is 16 residues. The CDR3 DNA is TGTGCCAGCAGTCCGGGGACTAGCGGTCTCACAGATACGCAGTATTTT. This gives the protein CASSPGTSGLTDTQYF.

This clone was found a few times. The chain employs TRBV13 and TRBJ1-4, with 8 positions matching TRBD1. Per germline, CDR1 PRHDT and CDR2 FYEKMQ (reference sequence). The ends lost 0 bases at V and 10 bases at J; junction bases unmatched: 4. The CDR3 runs to 14 residues. The CDR3 reads CASSLGTGDGKLFF. CDR3 coding DNA: TGTGCCAGCAGCTTAGGGACAGGGGATGGAAAACTGTTTTTT. The full variable domain, with the rest looked up from reference TRBV13 and TRBJ1-4, is AAGVIQSPRHLIKEKRETATLKCYPIPRHDTVYWYQQGPGQDPQFLISFYEKMQSDKGSIPDRFSAQQFSDYHSELNMSSLELGDSALYFCASSLGTGDGKLFFGSGTQLSVL.

The chain couples TRBV9 to TRBJ2-1, with 7 bases that match TRBD1. Germline V gene sequence: CDR1 SGDLS, CDR2 YYNGEE. The length of the CDR3 is 16 residues. The J segment lost 7 bases and the V segment lost 0 bases, leaving 10 bases of the junction unmatched. The CDR3, as DNA: TGTGCCAGCAGCGTAGATTTGGGACAGACTGGGAATGAGCAGTTCTTC. Residues: CASSVDLGQTGNEQFF.

The V call is TRBV14, the J call TRBJ2-5; 10 positions agree with TRBD2. V gave up 4 bases and J gave up 4 bases; unmatched junction bases: 15. The germline V gene has CDR1 SGHDN and CDR2 FVKESK. The CDR3 sequence is 18 residues long. CDR3 loop: CASSRVAGGPGIGETQYF. The CDR3 DNA sequence: TGTGCCAGCAGCCGTGTAGCGGGGGGCCCGGGGATTGGAGAGACCCAGTACTTC.

The V call is TRBV11-1, the J call TRBJ2-3; D gene ambiguous. From germline, CDR1 is SGHAT and CDR2 FQDESV (reference sequence). V lost 3 bases to trimming and J lost 2 bases, with 9 bases between them. CDR3 length: 14 residues. The CDR3 here is CASSFLRSTDTQYF. The CDR3 DNA follows: TGTGCCAGCAGCTTCTTGCGCTCCACAGATACGCAGTATTTT. Variable domain in full (rest from reference TRBV11-1 and TRBJ2-3): EAEVAQSPRYKITEKSQAVAFWCDPISGHATLYWYRQILGQGPELLVQFQDESVVDDSQLPKDRFSAERLKGVDSTLKIQPAELGDSAMYLCASSFLRSTDTQYFGPGTRLTVL.

This clone has just one count. CDR3 loop: CASSLRWGDRTNTEAFF. In DNA form, the CDR3 reads TGTGCCAGCAGTTTACGATGGGGCGATAGAACGAACACTGAAGCTTTCTTT. The V and J genes are TRBV28 and TRBJ1-1, with D maybe TRBD1 (5 bases). Germline V lookup: CDR1 MDHEN, CDR2 SYDVKM. This CDR3 is built from 17 residues. V was trimmed by 2 bases and J by 1 base, leaving 17 bases between them.

CDR3 DNA sequence: TGTGCCAGCAGCGTAGCATCGGGGGGGGACACAGATACGCAGTATTTT. Residues: CASSVASGGDTDTQYF. J is TRBJ2-3 and V is TRBV9; 8 nucleotides match TRBD2. Germline lookup yields CDR1 SGDLS and CDR2 YYNGEE. J lost 2 bases, V lost 0 bases, and 5 bases had no gene match. This CDR3 contains 16 residues. Together with reference TRBV9 and TRBJ2-3, the CDR3 gives the full variable domain: DSGVTQTPKHLITATGQRVTLRCSPRSGDLSVYWYQQSLDQGLQFLIQYYNGEERAKGNILERFSAQQFPDLHSELNLSSLELGDSALYFCASSVASGGDTDTQYFGPGTRLTVL.

This chain links TRBV18 with TRBJ2-5, with D perhaps TRBD1 (6 bases). The V gene's germline CDR1 is KGHSH and CDR2 LQKENI. Deletions cut 2 bases from V and 0 bases from J, with 13 bases between. The CDR3 is 16 amino acids. CDR3 sequence reads: CASSPIRQGHQETQYF. The CDR3 DNA follows: TGTGCCAGCTCACCAATAAGGCAGGGGCACCAAGAGACCCAGTACTTC.

This chain connects TRBV9 to TRBJ2-3, with D maybe TRBD1 (6 bases). The CDR3 has 15 residues. CDR1 SGDLS and CDR2 YYNGEE come from the germline V gene. V lost 1 base, J lost 2 bases, and 11 bases lay in between. The CDR3 DNA sequence: TGTGCCAGCAGCGTACAGGGGAGTGTCACAGATACGCAGTATTTT. Translating gives CASSVQGSVTDTQYF.

This sequence joins TRBV27 and TRBJ2-1; D is undetermined. The CDR3 sequence is 17 residues long. Germline CDR1 MNHEY, CDR2 SMNVEV (reference sequence). V lost 2 bases, J lost 5 bases, and 19 bases lay in between. The CDR3 DNA reads TGTGCCAGCAGTTTAAGAGCGCCGGCCTCCTGGGACAATGAGCAGTTCTTC. Translating gives CASSLRAPASWDNEQFF.

The chain combines TRBV7-3 with TRBJ1-2, with D unresolved. Germline lookup yields CDR1 SGHTA and CDR2 FQGTGA. Trimming shortened V by 8 bases and J by 0 bases, and 10 bases separated the two germline ends. The CDR3 has 13 residues. The CDR3 nucleotides are TGTGCCAGCGCCGAGGGCTCTAACTATGGCTACACCTTC. This codes for CASAEGSNYGYTF.

This clone has a single count. The chain employs TRBV10-3 and TRBJ1-2; no firm D call. This CDR3 is built from 13 residues. The germline V gene encodes CDR1 ENHRY and CDR2 SYGVKD. Trimming removed 1 base at V and 2 bases at J, with 5 bases between. CDR3 amino acids: CAISEYQNYGYTF. The DNA for the CDR3 is TGTGCCATCAGTGAGTATCAGAACTATGGCTACACCTTC.

CDR3 in amino acids: CASSVAPTGGTEAFF. The CDR3 nucleotides read TGTGCCAGCAGCGTAGCCCCGACAGGGGGGACTGAAGCTTTCTTT. The chain recombines TRBV9 with TRBJ1-1; 9 nucleotides match TRBD1. This CDR3 contains 15 residues. CDR1 SGDLS and CDR2 YYNGEE come from the germline V gene. The J segment lost 5 bases and the V segment lost 0 bases, leaving 5 bases of the junction unmatched.

The chain is built from TRBV5-1 and TRBJ1-1; tentatively, D is TRBD1 (5 bases). Germline-derived CDR1 and CDR2 are SGHRS and YFSETQ. Between the trimmed V and J ends, which lost 4 bases and 3 bases, there was a span of 16 bases. This CDR3 comprises 15 residues. In DNA, the CDR3 is TGCGCCAGCAGCCCTCAGGGTTTGGCGGACACTGAAGCTTTCTTT. This translates into CASSPQGLADTEAFF.

V usage is TRBV29-1 and J usage is TRBJ1-1; 10 bases are a match to TRBD1. Trimming cost V 4 bases and J 1 base; bases outside gene matches: 9. Germline assignment: CDR1 SQVTM and CDR2 ANQGSEA. The CDR3 covers 16 residues. The CDR3 bases are TGCAGCGTTGCCCCCTGGACAGGGGGGGGGAACACTGAAGCTTTCTTT. It codes for CSVAPWTGGGNTEAFF.

V and J are TRBV29-1 and TRBJ2-1; a weak D match, TRBD2 (6 bases). This CDR3 is 11 amino acids long. CDR1 and CDR2 from the germline V gene are SQVTM and ANQGSEA. V was shortened by 7 bases and J by 8 bases, with 12 bases between the two germline ends. The CDR3: CSAGGDDEQFF. CDR3 bases: TGCAGCGCCGGAGGGGATGATGAGCAGTTCTTC.

The rearrangement uses TRBV10-1 and TRBJ2-1; D remains unclear. CDR3 size: 14 residues. Germline CDR1 is WNHNN and CDR2 is SYGVQD (reference sequence). V lost 2 bases, J lost 6 bases, and 11 bases lay in between. Here the CDR3 reads CASSEAGSGNEQFF. The CDR3 bases are TGCGCCAGCAGTGAGGCAGGTTCTGGCAATGAGCAGTTCTTC.

This clone was seen a handful of times. V gene TRBV28 combines with J gene TRBJ1-5, with D tentatively TRBD1 (5 bases). V was pared by 3 bases and J by 5 bases, with 8 bases between. CDR3 size: 13 residues. Germline CDR1 is MDHEN and CDR2 is SYDVKM. This CDR3 reads CASSLTVDQPQHF. The CDR3 coding sequence is TGTGCCAGCAGTTTGACAGTAGATCAGCCCCAGCATTTT. Looking up the rest from reference TRBV28 and TRBJ1-5 gives the full variable domain: DVKVTQSSRYLVKRTGEKVFLECVQDMDHENMFWYRQDPGLGLRLIYFSYDVKMKEKGDIPEGYSVSREKKERFSLILESASTNQTSMYLCASSLTVDQPQHFGDGTRLSIL.

The chain has TRBV27 and TRBJ2-5; D call uncertain. V dropped 6 bases and J dropped 3 bases, with 14 bases sitting between them. Germline assignment: CDR1 MNHEY and CDR2 SMNVEV (reference sequence). This CDR3 spans 14 amino acids. CDR3 sequence (DNA): TGTGCCAGCAGCCCTATTGAGGCGGAAGAGACCCAGTACTTC. Encoded protein: CASSPIEAEETQYF.

This clone has a handful of counts. The J gene is TRBJ2-5, the V gene TRBV11-2; D gene ambiguous. This CDR3 has 15 amino acids. Germline V gives CDR1 SGHAT, CDR2 FQNNGV. With 1 base removed from V and 5 bases from J, the gap between germline ends came to 14 bases. The CDR3 sequence is CASSLGFPLTETQYF. The CDR3 DNA sequence: TGTGCCAGCAGCTTAGGATTTCCTCTTACTGAGACCCAGTACTTC.

V and J are TRBV11-2 and TRBJ2-7; 9 nucleotides line up with TRBD1. V shed 5 bases and J 4 bases; nucleotides not matched to a gene: 3. CDR1 is SGHAT and CDR2 is FQNNGV in the germline V gene. The CDR3 extends over 13 amino acids. CDR3 nucleotide sequence: TGTGCCAGCAGCGAGACAGGGGGTTACGAGCAGTACTTC. It codes for CASSETGGYEQYF.